Included here is one T cell receptor beta chain sequence, with context. No cognate antigen has been identified for it. The sample holds no much larger clone one base away, and base qualities are not on file. The data derive from a study of T cell changes during pregnancy in multiple sclerosis (dated by TCRdb to between 2018 and 2021). In terms of the full investigation: In women with multiple sclerosis, the researchers looked at how the T cell repertoire shifted as pregnancy progressed.

As encoded in the germline V gene, CDR1 is SGHVS while CDR2 is FNYEAQ. The CDR3 numbers 15 residues from cysteine through phenylalanine. The entry retains the CDR3 DNA only, 45 bases that are in frame from base 1. V loses 4 bases at its end and J loses 7 bases; junction bases beyond the gene matches: 8. The library came from the immunoSEQ multiplex PCR assay. TCRdb's version of the immuneACCESS table is confined to in-frame rearrangements and falls short of the full clone set. An unresolved V gene accounts for under half of the shortfall where checked; the remainder is of unknown origin. Counted in this sample were under 130,000 clones; around 94% of them appeared once. The ten most abundant clones make up about 0.9% of the sample.

Sequencing used peripheral blood, obtained after pregnancy. The chain is made from TRBV7-6 and TRBJ2-7; 12 central bases correspond to TRBD1. This TCR was sampled from a female donor with multiple sclerosis, enrolled in a pregnancy study. The DNA reads TGTGCCAGCAGCTCCCCGGGACAGGGGGCCGGAGAGCAGTACTTC. It translates as CASSSPGQGAGEQYF. With the rest looked up from the reference TRBV7-6 and TRBJ2-7 genes rather than sequenced, the full variable domain is GAGVSQSPRYKVTKRGQDVALRCDPISGHVSLYWYRQALGQGPEFLTYFNYEAQQDKSGLPNDRFSAERPEGSISTLTIQRTEQRDSAMYRCASSSPGQGAGEQYFGPGTRLTVT.